A single TCR beta chain is shown here with its context. The record originates from a study of cytomegalovirus exposure and HLA in healthy donors. The PCR used 60 Vbeta and 13 Jbeta primers. Data came from immunoSEQ multiplex PCR; TCRdb stores just in-frame clones and leaves some out. Of 120,000 or so clones listed, roughly three quarters were seen once; the top ten hold about 16%. CDR1 LGHNA and CDR2 YSLEER come from the germline V gene. This CDR3 spans 15 amino acids. Losses at the gene ends were 0 bases for V and 4 bases for J; bases not matched to a gene: 6. The TCR was taken from a man aged 50-59 years in good health and CMV-seropositive. The rearrangement uses TRBV4-3 and TRBJ2-7; 7 positions match TRBD1. Sequenced input: PBMCs. The CDR3 sequence is CASSQDKGALYEQYF. The CDR3 DNA sequence: TGCGCCAGCAGCCAAGATAAGGGGGCGTTGTACGAGCAGTACTTC.